This T cell receptor beta chain was retrieved from a study of tissue T cells after allogeneic stem cell transplantation. CDR3 sequences, V/J genes, frequencies and template counts came from survey-depth TCRbeta sequencing. Clones were read by immunoSEQ multiplex PCR, and TCRdb kept only the in-frame ones, dropping some. The top ten hold under 0.9% of the sample, which has tens of thousands of clones, roughly 73% seen once. As regards this clone: Gene names follow the mouse nomenclature.

Sequencing was done on a sample of sorted cells pooled from one or two spleens. The sequence was obtained from a pool of C57BL/6 mice in good health.

The part of the CDR3 DNA that was read is TGTGCCAGCAGTATTAAGGGACTTTCCTATGAACAGTAC. This translates into CASSIKGLSYEQY. The full CDR3 protein reads CASSIKGLSYEQYF. This rearrangement joins TRBV19 to TRBJ2-7, with D possibly being TRBD2 (6 bases). The sequence runs out 1 residue before the end of the CDR3; the remainder is reconstructed from the germline J gene. CDR3 size: 14 residues. Germline CDR1 is FNHDT and CDR2 is SITEND (reference sequence). The V end was cut by 2 bases, the J end by 1 base, with 10 bases between.